This T cell receptor (beta chain) was profiled in a study of CD4 T cells in relation to SARS-CoV-2 and coronaviruses. Regarding the study as a whole: Each donor contributed either pre-pandemic or post-infection samples, not both. Monoreactive clones expanded significantly more to SARS-CoV-2 than crossreactive clones did. The assay detects memory recall responses, not culture-primed primary responses.

Trimming removed 6 bases at V and 2 bases at J, with 27 bases between. From germline, CDR1 is MDHEN and CDR2 SYDVKM. The CDR3 is 19 residues long. CD4+ T cells from unexposed donors were obtained before the COVID-19 pandemic (2011-2018). Turning to this clone: Its antigen is not identified.

The assay was immunoSEQ multiplex PCR, and TCRdb's table has in-frame clones only and misses some. The sample yields roughly 60,000 clones, about 95% seen once. The origin of this receptor is a human donor in good health. Sequencing used naive CD4+ T cells from PBMCs. Subset in this sample: naive CD4+ T cells isolated by negative enrichment. The chain combines TRBV28 with TRBJ2-3; the D gene could be TRBD1 or TRBD2 (7 bases each). CDR3 sequence: CASSLGRYQGGGSTDTQYF. The CDR3 DNA is TGTGCCAGCAGCTTAGGGCGCTATCAGGGGGGGGGATCCACAGATACGCAGTATTTT.